This T cell receptor beta chain was obtained from a study of blood T cells in healthy people across ages. The ends lost 4 bases at V and 8 bases at J; junction bases unmatched: 3. CDR1 is DFQATT and CDR2 is SNEGSKA in the germline V gene (reference sequence). CDR3 size: 11 residues. General study findings and limits: Roughly linear age-related decline in beta diversity appeared, significant by age roughly 40. The unknown donor CMV status may have confounded expanded clonotype changes.

A second roughly 6 to 12 cycle PCR used barcoded and J-beta primers. TCRdb used MiXCR to reprocess the 5' RACE reads, holding one entry per CDR3 protein. In the table there are over 700,000 distinct CDR3 sequences, 20% to 25% of which are singletons. This clonotype came up many times. The antigen is unknown. These data are also associated with another study on T cells of mothers and their children. That work states: Slightly higher overlap, not significant, was seen in related mother-child pairs than in unrelated pairs.

The sequence derives from a boy between 10 and 17 years old in good health. The chain is built from TRBV20-1 and TRBJ1-2, with 8 bases aligning to TRBD1. The sequencing input was blood. The CDR3 is CSANRGTGYTF. CDR3 DNA sequence: TGCAGTGCTAACAGGGGGACGGGCTACACCTTC.